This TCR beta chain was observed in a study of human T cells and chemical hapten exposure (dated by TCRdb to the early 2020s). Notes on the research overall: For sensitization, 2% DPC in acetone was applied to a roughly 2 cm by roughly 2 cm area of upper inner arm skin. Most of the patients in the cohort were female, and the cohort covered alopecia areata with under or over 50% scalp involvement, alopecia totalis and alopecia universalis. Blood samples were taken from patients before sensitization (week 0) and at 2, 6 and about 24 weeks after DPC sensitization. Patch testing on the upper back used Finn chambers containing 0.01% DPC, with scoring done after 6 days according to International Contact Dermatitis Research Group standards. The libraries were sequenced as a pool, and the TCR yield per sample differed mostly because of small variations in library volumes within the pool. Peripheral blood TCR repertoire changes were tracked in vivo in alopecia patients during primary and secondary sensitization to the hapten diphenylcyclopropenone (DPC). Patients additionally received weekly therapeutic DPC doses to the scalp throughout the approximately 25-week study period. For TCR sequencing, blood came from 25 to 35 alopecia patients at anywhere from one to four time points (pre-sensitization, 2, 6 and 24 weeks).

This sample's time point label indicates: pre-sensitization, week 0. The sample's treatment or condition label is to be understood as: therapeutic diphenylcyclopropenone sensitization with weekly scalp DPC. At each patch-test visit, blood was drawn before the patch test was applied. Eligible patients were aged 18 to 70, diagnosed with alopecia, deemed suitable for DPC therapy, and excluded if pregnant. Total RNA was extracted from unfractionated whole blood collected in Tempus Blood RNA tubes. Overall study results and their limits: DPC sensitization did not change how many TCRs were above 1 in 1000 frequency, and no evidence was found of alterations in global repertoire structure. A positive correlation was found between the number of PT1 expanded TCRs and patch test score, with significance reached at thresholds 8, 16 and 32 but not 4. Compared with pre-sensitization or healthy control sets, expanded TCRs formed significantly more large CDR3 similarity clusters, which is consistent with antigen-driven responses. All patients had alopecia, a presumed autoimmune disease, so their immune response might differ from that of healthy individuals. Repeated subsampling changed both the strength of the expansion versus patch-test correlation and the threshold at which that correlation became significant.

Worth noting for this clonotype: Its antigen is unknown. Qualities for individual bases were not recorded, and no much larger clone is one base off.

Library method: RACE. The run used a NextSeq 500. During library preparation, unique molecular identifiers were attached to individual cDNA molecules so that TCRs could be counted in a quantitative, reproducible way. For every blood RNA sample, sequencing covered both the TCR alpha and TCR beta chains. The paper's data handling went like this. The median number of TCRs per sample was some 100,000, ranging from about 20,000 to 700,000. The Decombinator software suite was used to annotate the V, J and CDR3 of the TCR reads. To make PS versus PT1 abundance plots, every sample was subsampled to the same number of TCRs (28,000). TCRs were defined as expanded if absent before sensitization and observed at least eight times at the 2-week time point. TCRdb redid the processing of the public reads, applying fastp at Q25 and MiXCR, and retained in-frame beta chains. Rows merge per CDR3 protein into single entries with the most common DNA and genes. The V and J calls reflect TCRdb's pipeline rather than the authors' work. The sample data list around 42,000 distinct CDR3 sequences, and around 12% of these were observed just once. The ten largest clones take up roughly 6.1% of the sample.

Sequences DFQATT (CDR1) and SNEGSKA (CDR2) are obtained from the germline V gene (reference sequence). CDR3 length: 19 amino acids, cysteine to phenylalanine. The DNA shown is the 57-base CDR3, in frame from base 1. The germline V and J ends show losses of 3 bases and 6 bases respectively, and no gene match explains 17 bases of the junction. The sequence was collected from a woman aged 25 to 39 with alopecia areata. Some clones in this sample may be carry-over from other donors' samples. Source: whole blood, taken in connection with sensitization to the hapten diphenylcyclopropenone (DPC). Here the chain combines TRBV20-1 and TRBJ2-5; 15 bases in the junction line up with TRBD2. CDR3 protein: CSARGPGLAGGTPGQTQYF. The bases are TGCAGTGCTAGGGGCCCGGGACTAGCGGGAGGTACCCCGGGCCAGACCCAGTACTTC.